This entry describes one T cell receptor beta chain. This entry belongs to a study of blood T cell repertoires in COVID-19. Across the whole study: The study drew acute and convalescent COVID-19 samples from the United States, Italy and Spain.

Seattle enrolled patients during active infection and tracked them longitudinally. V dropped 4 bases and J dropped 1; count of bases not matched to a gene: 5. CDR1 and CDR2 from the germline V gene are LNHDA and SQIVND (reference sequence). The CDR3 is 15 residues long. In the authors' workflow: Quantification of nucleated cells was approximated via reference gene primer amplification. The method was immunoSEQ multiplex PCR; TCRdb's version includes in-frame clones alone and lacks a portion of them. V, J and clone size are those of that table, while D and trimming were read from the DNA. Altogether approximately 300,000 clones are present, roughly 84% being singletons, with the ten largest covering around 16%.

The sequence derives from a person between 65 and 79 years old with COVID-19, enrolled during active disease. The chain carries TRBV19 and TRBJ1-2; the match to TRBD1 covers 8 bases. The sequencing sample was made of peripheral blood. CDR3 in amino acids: CASSRYRGVNYGYTF. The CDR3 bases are TGTGCCAGTAGTAGATACAGGGGGGTTAACTATGGCTACACCTTC.